This T cell receptor (beta chain) was captured in a study of blood T cell repertoires in COVID-19. Clones were sequenced by immunoSEQ multiplex PCR, and TCRdb holds only the in-frame ones, with some missing. This table has 200,000 or so clones, about 86% appearing once. CDR1 is DFQATT, CDR2 SNEGSKA, per germline (reference sequence). Trimming shortened V by 3 bases and J by 0 bases, and 11 bases separated the two germline ends. The CDR3 is 14 amino acids. Recovery among Cohort 3 donors was established by two negative PCRs, clearance, or symptom resolution. This clonotype was obtained from a man aged 40-49 years who had recovered from COVID-19. The genes are TRBV20-1 and TRBJ1-1, with D tentatively TRBD1 (6 bases). What was sequenced was PBMCs or T cells enriched from blood (not recorded which). The CDR3 bases are TGCAGTGCTAGTAGAGGACAGATGAACACTGAAGCTTTCTTT. The encoded protein is CSASRGQMNTEAFF.